This T cell receptor beta chain was recovered during a study of PD-L1 blockade in urothelial cancer (dated by TCRdb to between 2016 and 2019). Turning to the overall study: Every patient began therapy in about 2014 and was given atezolizumab 1,200 mg intravenously every 3 weeks. About 85% of the roughly 30 patients were males with bladder-origin urothelial cancer, and about 65% of the roughly 30 reported a prior smoking history. An ECOG performance status of 0 or 1 was recorded for the patients, and 0 to 3 prior chemotherapy regimens had been received by the patients. Blood samples were analyzed 3 weeks after the start of treatment (second dose) and 6 weeks after the start of treatment. Blood samples yielded a median of roughly 150,000 T cells and more than 80,000 unique TCRs, with median clonality about 0.08. The study, an exploratory multi-omic analysis, examined somatic, immune and clinical correlates of response to PD-L1 blockade with atezolizumab in urothelial cancer. Pretreatment tumor samples, along with matched peripheral blood collected serially before and after atezolizumab treatment, underwent TCR sequencing. Durable clinical benefit was defined as progression-free survival longer than 6 months, and TCR features were also tested against progression-free and overall survival. In the same patients, whole exome sequencing and RNA sequencing of pretreatment tumors were performed in addition to TCR sequencing. Durable clinical benefit was achieved by nine patients but not by the remaining 20. Pretreatment blood TCR-seq was available for about 30 patients, at least one posttreatment blood collection was obtained for some 24 patients, and tumor TCR-seq was available for some 24 patients. Overall study results and their limits: Among patients with durable benefit, tumor-associated TCR clones showed greater expansion in peripheral blood 3 weeks after treatment started (n = 22, p = 0.022). Because the sample size was small (n of about 30) and many exploratory analyses were performed, the results are intended to be hypothesis-generating. A pretreatment peripheral blood TCR clonality below the median was linked to improved progression-free and overall survival.

Concerning this clone itself: The clone's antigen remains unknown. No qualities accompany the bases; no much larger clone lies one base away.

The germline ends are 5 bases apart after V is trimmed by 3 bases and J by 2 bases. Taken from the germline V gene (reference sequence), the CDR1 and CDR2 loops are DFQATT and SNEGSKA. Spanning cysteine to phenylalanine, the CDR3 consists of 11 amino acids. The read is trimmed to its CDR3 DNA, 33 bases read in frame from base 1. Read against the paper, the sample's time point label means: pretreatment peripheral blood. The cohort included 25 to 30 patients with locally advanced or metastatic urothelial carcinoma who were treated at Memorial Sloan Kettering on a trial protocol. Peripheral blood mononuclear cells were collected pretreatment and during treatment, at between 1 and 8 total time points per patient. The Qiagen DNeasy Blood extraction kit was used to purify genomic DNA from total PBMCs and tumor samples. PBMCs were collected pretreatment and during treatment and were isolated and stored as previously described.

Synthetic TCR analog templates were spiked into each PCR so that absolute template abundance could be estimated from read counts. The immunoSEQ assay used bias-controlled V and J gene primers to amplify TCRbeta CDR3 regions from genomic DNA. Sequencing of rearranged TCRbeta segments was done at approximately 20X coverage. Regarding the original processing steps: Clustering was used to correct sequencing errors, and CDR3s were annotated against IMGT to assign V, D and J genes. Out-of-frame and stop-codon sequences were excluded, and only productive TCRbeta rearrangements were used in downstream analyses. Clonality was computed as one minus Shannon entropy normalized by the log of the number of unique productive sequences. Fisher's exact test with Benjamini-Hochberg correction, at a threshold of adjusted p below 0.01, was used to find clones that differed between time points or between blood and tumor. Entries here come from immuneACCESS through TCRdb and include only in-frame sequences with V and J called. Some clones fail to appear in such tables; in the studies checked, an unresolved V gene covers under half of the shortfall, and the cause of the remainder is unknown. Clonal size and the V and J genes are those of that table, whereas D and trimming came from the DNA. Present in this sample are tens of thousands of clones, about 83% of which were seen just once. Together, the top ten hold about 8.6% of the sample.

The clonotype comes from a woman between 65 and 79 years old with urothelial cancer. Sequencing was performed on PBMCs, taken around atezolizumab (anti-PD-L1) treatment. The V and J segments used are TRBV20-1 and TRBJ2-7, with the D gene not clear enough to name. The DNA sequence reads TGCAGTGCTAGGCAGGCCTACGAGCAGTACTTC. Translation gives CSARQAYEQYF.